These T cell receptor beta chains were read from a single sample in a study of cytomegalovirus exposure and HLA in healthy donors. Sequenced by immunoSEQ multiplex PCR; TCRdb stores in-frame clones only, minus some. This sample has some 110,000 clones, with almost 70% found just once. Sequenced: PBMCs. The receptors shown here come from a man younger than 40 in good health and CMV-seropositive. Both conserved end residues are part of each CDR3. D genes are given only for firm matches.

V gene	D gene	J gene	CDR3 protein
TRBV5-1	TRBD1	TRBJ2-2	CASSSERIRDRGHTGELFF
TRBV5-1	-	TRBJ2-3	CASSLSKTGLSTDTQYF
TRBV27	-	TRBJ2-1	CASSLPESPGKGEQFF
TRBV7-2	TRBD2	TRBJ2-1	CASSPEGAGGNEQFF
TRBV6-1	TRBD2	TRBJ2-5	CASREEAGGGPWYF
TRBV11-2	-	TRBJ1-1	CASSQATGKKAFF
TRBV10-2	TRBD2	TRBJ2-1	CASSRTSGSTDEQFF
TRBV13	TRBD2	TRBJ2-3	CASSLAGLAGPDTQYF
TRBV6-1	TRBD1	TRBJ2-2	CASSQDRRLAGELFF
TRBV5-6	-	TRBJ1-1	CASSLALRARRGTEAFF
TRBV29-1	TRBD2	TRBJ2-5	CSVTPGGQETQYF
TRBV28	-	TRBJ1-2	CASSESRTGGYTF
TRBV28	TRBD1	TRBJ2-3	CASSLLGQGAITDTQYF
TRBV18	TRBD1	-	CASSPGQVYEQYF
TRBV6-5	-	TRBJ1-2	CATDGRTNYGYTF
TRBV5-1	-	TRBJ1-1	CASSSPQGTNTEAFF
TRBV19	-	TRBJ1-6	CASSNRRVEPLHF
TRBV7-2	-	TRBJ1-1	CASSLVQGMNTEAFF
TRBV12-1	-	TRBJ2-7	CASSFNTYSYEQYF
TRBV6-5	-	TRBJ1-5	CASSYSSRGNQPQHF
TRBV2	-	TRBJ1-2	CASSAFRGRGYTF
TRBV5-1	TRBD1	TRBJ1-1	CASSLGTGGPNTEAFF
TRBV6-1	-	TRBJ1-1	CASNSLGPNTEAFF
TRBV5-1	TRBD1	TRBJ1-5	CASSLSGTGRNSNQPQHF
TRBV5-1	TRBD1	TRBJ1-1	CASSPSDRGLATEAFF
TRBV7-6	-	TRBJ2-1	CASSLGRGGPNEQFF
TRBV4-1	-	TRBJ1-4	CASSRTENEKLFF
TRBV27	TRBD2	TRBJ2-5	CASSLTGGGETQYF
TRBV4-1	TRBD2	-	CASSRSGLAGFRYEQYF
TRBV27	TRBD1	TRBJ1-2	CASSFGTGDGYTF
TRBV6-5	TRBD1	TRBJ1-3	CASSQDRGTSGTIYF
TRBV25-1	-	TRBJ1-6	CASSEPSSGHTRPTPLHF
TRBV10-1	-	TRBJ2-7	CASMRDLSSYEQYF
TRBV13	-	TRBJ2-3	CASSSHSDTQYF
TRBV7-6	TRBD1	TRBJ1-6	CASSLEQGGASPLHF
TRBV2	TRBD2	TRBJ2-1	CASSEALRGGRSNEQFF
TRBV7-9	TRBD1	TRBJ2-1	CASSLGDRAHNEQFF
TRBV9	-	TRBJ1-4	CASSVAHRVANEKLFF
TRBV19	-	TRBJ2-1	CASSNDWNEQFF
TRBV30	TRBD1	TRBJ1-2	CAWTLTGGNYGYTF
TRBV11-2	-	TRBJ2-1	CASSLEQNEQFF
TRBV27	TRBD2	TRBJ2-2	CASRLGLAGAGPPGELFF
TRBV6-1	TRBD1	TRBJ1-1	CASSGDRGTEAFF
TRBV27	TRBD1	TRBJ1-2	CASRTARDRKGNGYTF
TRBV9	TRBD2	TRBJ2-3	CASSVPSGGGPDTQYF
TRBV9	-	TRBJ1-1	CASKEGLLDTEAFF
TRBV18	TRBD1	TRBJ2-5	CASSNRGFQETQYF
TRBV19	TRBD2	TRBJ2-1	CASHSGGGYNEQFF
TRBV4-1	-	TRBJ2-2	CASSQNRVTGELFF
TRBV15	-	TRBJ2-3	CATSRGGTADTQYF
TRBV6-1	TRBD2	TRBJ2-1	CTSTARLADYNEQFF
TRBV19	-	TRBJ2-1	CASSSGSYNEQFF
TRBV5-4	-	TRBJ1-3	CASSGGGYYSSGNTIYF
TRBV6-5	-	TRBJ2-7	CACSSGYSGEQYF
TRBV27	-	TRBJ1-6	CASSLWQLSTTSNSPLHF
TRBV4-1	-	TRBJ2-2	CASSLLRGSPGELFF
TRBV11-2	TRBD2	TRBJ2-7	CASSWGLAGLTYEQYF